Included here is one T cell receptor (beta chain) sequence, with context. TCRdb's copy holds only in-frame clones and misses some; the assay was immunoSEQ multiplex PCR. Of tens of thousands of clones listed, 70% to 90% were seen once; the top ten hold less than 8%. The germline V gene encodes CDR1 LGHNA and CDR2 YNFKEQ. Trimming removed 2 bases from V and 0 bases from J; junction bases left unmatched: 7. This CDR3 has 17 amino acids. The record originates from a study of T cell changes during pregnancy in multiple sclerosis. The specimen comprised CD8+ T cells from peripheral blood mononuclear cells, sampled after pregnancy. The V gene is TRBV4-2, the J gene TRBJ1-3; 7 bases line up with TRBD1. The clonotype comes from a female donor with multiple sclerosis, enrolled in a pregnancy study. The CDR3 region is CASSQRDSDYSGNTIYF. The CDR3 coding sequence is TGTGCCAGCAGCCAACGGGACAGCGATTACTCTGGAAACACCATATATTTT.